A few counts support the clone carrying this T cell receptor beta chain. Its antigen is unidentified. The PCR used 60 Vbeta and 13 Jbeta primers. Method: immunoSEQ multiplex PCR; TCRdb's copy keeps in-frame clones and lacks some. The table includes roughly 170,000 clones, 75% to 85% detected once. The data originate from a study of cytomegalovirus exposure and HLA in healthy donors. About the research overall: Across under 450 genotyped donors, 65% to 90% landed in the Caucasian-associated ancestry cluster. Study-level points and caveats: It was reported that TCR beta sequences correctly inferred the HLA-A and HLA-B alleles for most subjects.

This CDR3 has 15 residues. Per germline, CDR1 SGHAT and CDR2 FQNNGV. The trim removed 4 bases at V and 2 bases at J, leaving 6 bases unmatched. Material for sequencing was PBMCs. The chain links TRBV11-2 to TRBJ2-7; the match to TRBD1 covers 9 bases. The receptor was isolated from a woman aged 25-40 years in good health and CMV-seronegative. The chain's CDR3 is CASSSTTGGPYEQYF. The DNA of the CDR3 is TGTGCCAGCAGCTCCACGACAGGGGGTCCCTACGAGCAGTACTTC.